The 10 T cell receptor beta chains below were found in one sample sequenced in a study of radiotherapy plus CTLA-4 blockade in lung cancer. The data were produced by immunoSEQ multiplex PCR, yet TCRdb's version contains in-frame clones alone and is incomplete. The sample carries about 93,000 clones, 70% to 90% recorded once. The sequencing used peripheral blood, collected from a patient treated with radiotherapy plus ipilimumab. The receptors stem from a human donor with non-small cell lung cancer that progressed on radiotherapy plus ipilimumab.

This chain uses TRBV7-6 with TRBJ2-1; D perhaps matches TRBD2 (6 bases). V lost 6 bases to trimming and J lost 8 bases, with 17 bases between them. Germline V gene data show CDR1 as SGHVS and CDR2 as FNYEAQ. CDR3 size: 14 residues. CDR3 in amino acids: CASSKRARGHEQFF. The DNA of the CDR3 is TGTGCCAGCAGTAAGCGGGCGAGGGGTCATGAGCAGTTCTTC.

The CDR3 nucleotides read TGCGCCAGCAGCCAAGTGGGGCCAGGCGAGCAGTACTTC. Translating gives CASSQVGPGEQYF. This chain links TRBV4-1 with TRBJ2-7, with D possibly being TRBD1 (5 bases). The CDR3 covers 13 residues. The V gene lost 1 base and the J gene lost 6 bases, with 10 bases spanning the gap. Germline V lookup: CDR1 MGHRA, CDR2 YSYEKL.

J is TRBJ2-7 and V is TRBV15, with D possibly called TRBD1 or TRBD2 (5 bases each). V was pared by 5 bases and J by 0 bases, with 23 bases between. CDR1 and CDR2 from the germline V gene are LNHNV and YYDKDF (reference sequence). The CDR3 has 18 amino acids. CDR3: CATSGGGNAGTNSYEQYF. CDR3 bases: TGTGCCACCAGCGGGGGTGGTAATGCCGGGACGAACTCCTACGAGCAGTACTTC. The full variable domain, its missing parts supplied by reference TRBV15 and TRBJ2-7, is DAMVIQNPRYQVTQFGKPVTLSCSQTLNHNVMYWYQQKSSQAPKLLFHYYDKDFNNEADTPDNFQSRRPNTSFCFLDIRSPGLGDTAMYLCATSGGGNAGTNSYEQYFGPGTRLTVT.

The chain is built from TRBV7-8 and TRBJ2-7; 11 bases agree with TRBD2. CDR3 length equals 16 residues. With V trimmed by 5 bases and J by 6 bases, 12 bases remained unmatched. Germline values: CDR1 SGHVS, CDR2 FQNEAQ. CDR3 bases: TGTGCCAGCAGCCACCCTGTAGCGGGAGGGCGATCCGAGCAGTACTTC. Its translation is CASSHPVAGGRSEQYF.

This chain joins TRBV6-4 and TRBJ1-5; D remains unclear. CDR3 length equals 13 residues. Trimming cost V 3 bases and J 4 bases, with 7 bases left between them. Per the germline V gene, CDR1 is MRHNA and CDR2 is SNTAGT. In DNA form, the CDR3 reads TGTGCCAGCAGTGAACAACCGAATCAGCCCCAGCATTTT. Translated, it gives CASSEQPNQPQHF.

V usage is TRBV11-2 and J usage is TRBJ2-7; 7 nucleotides match TRBD1. The V gene end was trimmed by 5 bases and the J gene end by 2 bases; junction bases not matched to a gene: 6. This CDR3 is 14 amino acids long. Germline V gene data show CDR1 as SGHAT and CDR2 as FQNNGV. Here the CDR3 DNA reads TGTGCCAGCAGCCCATCCCAGGGGGCCTACGAGCAGTACTTC. Residues: CASSPSQGAYEQYF.

The rearrangement joins TRBV7-2 to TRBJ2-2; 7 bases line up with TRBD2. The CDR3 covers 15 residues. The J segment lost 4 bases and the V segment lost 5 bases, leaving 7 bases of the junction unmatched. Germline V CDR1 and CDR2: SGHTA, FQGNSA. CDR3 sequence: CASSPRDYTTGELFF. Here the CDR3 DNA reads TGTGCCAGCAGCCCAAGGGACTATACCACCGGGGAGCTGTTTTTT.

CDR3 nucleotides: TGTGCCTGGGCGACAGGGGTCTATGGCTACACCTTC. Its protein is CAWATGVYGYTF. The V gene is TRBV30, the J gene TRBJ1-2, with 8 bases matching TRBD1. Germline trimming cut 5 bases from V and 4 bases from J; bases unmatched to any gene: 3. The CDR3 spans 12 residues. Germline assignment: CDR1 GTSNPN and CDR2 SVGIG (reference sequence).

The chain recombines TRBV2 with TRBJ1-4, with 7 bases lining up with TRBD1. After removal of 7 bases from V and 8 bases from J, the junction contained 4 bases not matched to a gene. The germline gives CDR1 SNHLY, CDR2 FYNNEI. The CDR3 loop spans 12 amino acids. The DNA of the CDR3 is TGTGCCAGCAACAGGGGCGGCGAAAAACTGTTTTTT. This encodes CASNRGGEKLFF.

The chain carries TRBV7-8 and TRBJ2-3; D is ambiguous. Germline V gene sequence: CDR1 SGHVS, CDR2 FQNEAQ. CDR3 length: 14 residues. The V end lost 0 bases, the J end lost 2 bases, and 6 bases lay between the germline ends. CDR3: CASSLAEVTDTQYF. CDR3 coding DNA: TGTGCCAGCAGCTTAGCAGAGGTCACAGATACGCAGTATTTT. Variable domain in full (rest from reference TRBV7-8 and TRBJ2-3): GAGVSQSPRYKVAKRGQDVALRCDPISGHVSLFWYQQALGQGPEFLTYFQNEAQLDKSGLPSDRFFAERPEGSVSTLKIQRTQQEDSAVYLCASSLAEVTDTQYFGPGTRLTVL.